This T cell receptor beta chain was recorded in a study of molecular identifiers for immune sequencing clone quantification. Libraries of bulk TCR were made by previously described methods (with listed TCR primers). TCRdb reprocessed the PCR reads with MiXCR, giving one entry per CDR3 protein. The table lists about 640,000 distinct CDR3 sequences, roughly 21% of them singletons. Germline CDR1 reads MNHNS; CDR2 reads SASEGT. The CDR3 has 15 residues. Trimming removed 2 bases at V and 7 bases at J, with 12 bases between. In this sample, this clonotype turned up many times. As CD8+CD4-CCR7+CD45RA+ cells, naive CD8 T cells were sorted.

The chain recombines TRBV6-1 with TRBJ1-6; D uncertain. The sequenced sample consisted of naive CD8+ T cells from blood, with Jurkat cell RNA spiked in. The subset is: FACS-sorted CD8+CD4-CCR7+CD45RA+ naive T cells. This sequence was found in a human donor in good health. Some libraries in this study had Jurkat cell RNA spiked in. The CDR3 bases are TGTGCCAGCAGTGAACCTTCGGAGCCGAATTCACCCCTCCACTTT. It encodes CASSEPSEPNSPLHF.